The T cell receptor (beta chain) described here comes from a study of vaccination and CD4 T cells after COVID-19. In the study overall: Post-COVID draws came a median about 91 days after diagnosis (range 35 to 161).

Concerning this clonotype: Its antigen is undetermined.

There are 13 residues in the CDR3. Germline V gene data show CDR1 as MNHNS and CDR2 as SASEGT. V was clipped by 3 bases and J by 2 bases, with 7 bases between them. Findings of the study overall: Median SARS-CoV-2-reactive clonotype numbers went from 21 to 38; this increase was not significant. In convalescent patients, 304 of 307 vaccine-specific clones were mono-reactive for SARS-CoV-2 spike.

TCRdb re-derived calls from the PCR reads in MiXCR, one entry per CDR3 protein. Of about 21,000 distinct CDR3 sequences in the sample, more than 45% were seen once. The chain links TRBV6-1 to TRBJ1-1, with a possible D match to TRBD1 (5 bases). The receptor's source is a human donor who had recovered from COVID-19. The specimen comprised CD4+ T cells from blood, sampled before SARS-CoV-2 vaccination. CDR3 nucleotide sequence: TGTGCCAGCAGTGAGAGGGGAAACACTGAAGCTTTCTTT. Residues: CASSERGNTEAFF.